The next 11 T cell receptor beta chains were all read from a single sample in a study of blood T cell repertoires in COVID-19. The method was immunoSEQ multiplex PCR; TCRdb's version includes in-frame clones alone and lacks a portion of them. This sample yields some 150,000 clones, of which 88% are seen a single time; around 1.3% belongs to the top ten. The sequencing input was PBMCs or T cells enriched from blood (not recorded which). Receptor source: a woman aged 25 to 39 with acute COVID-19.

The V and J genes are TRBV11-2 and TRBJ1-6; D is unresolved. V lost 1 base, J lost 9 bases, and 10 bases lay in between. The CDR3 is 14 residues long. The germline gives CDR1 SGHAT, CDR2 FQNNGV. This CDR3 is CASSLGLAFSPLHF. The CDR3 DNA sequence: TGTGCCAGCAGCTTAGGGTTGGCTTTTTCACCCCTCCACTTT.

J is TRBJ2-7 and V is TRBV28; 11 nucleotides match TRBD2. J gave up 4 bases and V 7 bases, and 9 bases lay outside the gene matches. CDR3 length: 15 residues. Per germline, CDR1 MDHEN and CDR2 SYDVKM. The CDR3 DNA is TGTGCCAGCACCCAGGGGGGGACTAGCGGTTACGAGCAGTACTTC. The encoded protein is CASTQGGTSGYEQYF. The entire variable domain, with the rest obtained from reference TRBV28 and TRBJ2-7, is as follows: DVKVTQSSRYLVKRTGEKVFLECVQDMDHENMFWYRQDPGLGLRLIYFSYDVKMKEKGDIPEGYSVSREKKERFSLILESASTNQTSMYLCASTQGGTSGYEQYFGPGTRLTVT.

In this sample, this clone turned up a few times. The chain employs TRBV7-3 and TRBJ2-3, with TRBD2 identical over 13 bases. Germline V lookup: CDR1 SGHTA, CDR2 FQGTGA. The J segment lost 4 bases and the V segment lost 0 bases, leaving 1 base of the junction unmatched. This CDR3 is built from 16 residues. The CDR3 loop reads CASSLTGLAGADTQYF. In nucleotides, the CDR3 is TGTGCCAGCAGCTTAACTGGACTAGCGGGAGCAGATACGCAGTATTTT.

The chain uses TRBV5-6 and TRBJ2-3; D is unclear. This CDR3 region has 13 residues. Germline loops: CDR1 SGHDT, CDR2 YYEEEE. The V gene lost 0 bases and the J gene lost 5 bases, with 7 bases spanning the gap. The CDR3: CASSLGTKDTQYF. In DNA, the CDR3 is TGTGCCAGCAGCTTGGGCACAAAAGATACGCAGTATTTT.

The rearrangement links TRBV7-2 to TRBJ2-2; weak D call: TRBD1 (6 bases). The germline V and J ends were trimmed by 8 bases and 7 bases, with 17 bases remaining between them. This CDR3 spans 14 amino acids. Germline V CDR1 and CDR2: SGHTA, FQGNSA. CDR3 region: CASGRGRGGGELFF. As DNA, the CDR3 is TGTGCCAGCGGAAGGGGCAGGGGCGGCGGGGAGCTGTTTTTT. The full variable domain, its missing parts supplied by reference TRBV7-2 and TRBJ2-2, is GAGVSQSPSNKVTEKGKDVELRCDPISGHTALYWYRQSLGQGLEFLIYFQGNSAPDKSGLPSDRFSAERTGGSVSTLTIQRTQQEDSAVYLCASGRGRGGGELFFGEGSRLTVL.

Here the CDR3 reads CASRSTSGIILGNEQFF. CDR3 coding DNA: TGTGCCAGCAGATCCACTAGCGGGATAATTTTAGGCAATGAGCAGTTCTTC. The rearrangement uses TRBV7-9 and TRBJ2-1, with 10 bases fitting TRBD2. The CDR3 totals 17 residues. Germline V lookup: CDR1 SEHNR, CDR2 FQNEAQ (reference sequence). V lost 6 bases and J lost 6; bases outside the gene matches: 14.

In this sample, this clone turned up once. The CDR3 region is CASSSGSTDTQYF. CDR3 nucleotide sequence: TGTGCCAGCAGTAGCGGGTCCACAGATACGCAGTATTTT. The chain links TRBV28 to TRBJ2-3, with D possibly being TRBD2 (6 bases). This CDR3 has 13 amino acids. Germline lookup yields CDR1 MDHEN and CDR2 SYDVKM. V lost 5 bases and J lost 2, with 8 bases in between.

The V gene is TRBV27, the J gene TRBJ1-5; D call uncertain. V was cut by 4 bases and J by 0 bases, with 10 bases left in between. Germline V gene sequence: CDR1 MNHEY, CDR2 SMNVEV (reference sequence). The CDR3 spans 15 residues. CDR3 bases: TGTGCCAGCAGTTCAGCGGGCTATAGCAATCAGCCCCAGCATTTT. Translating gives CASSSAGYSNQPQHF.

This clone has a handful of counts. The chain joins TRBV3-1 (or the pseudogene TRBV3-2) to TRBJ2-2; 7 bases fit TRBD2. V was clipped by 8 bases and J by 7 bases; unmatched bases: 4. The germline V gene has CDR1 LGHDT and CDR2 YNNKEL (reference sequence). The CDR3 contains 12 residues. The CDR3 nucleotides are TGTGCCAGCTGGGGGGGAATCGGGGAGCTGTTTTTT. This gives the protein CASWGGIGELFF.

V is TRBV29-1 and J is TRBJ2-1; D perhaps matches TRBD2 (5 bases). Per the germline V gene, CDR1 is SQVTM and CDR2 is ANQGSEA. Trimming took 4 bases from V and 4 from J, leaving 11 bases between them. This CDR3 region has 13 residues. DNA of the CDR3: TGCAGCGTTGTATTAGCGTCGTACAATGAGCAGTTCTTC. Protein: CSVVLASYNEQFF.

The chain recombines TRBV19 with TRBJ2-7; 9 positions agree with TRBD1. Germline lookup yields CDR1 LNHDA and CDR2 SQIVND (reference sequence). This CDR3 has 15 amino acids. Unmatched junction bases numbered 11, after V lost 8 bases and J lost 3 bases. In DNA, the CDR3 is TGTGCCAGTGCCCCGGGACAGGGTCTGGGCTACGAGCAGTACTTC. Its protein is CASAPGQGLGYEQYF.